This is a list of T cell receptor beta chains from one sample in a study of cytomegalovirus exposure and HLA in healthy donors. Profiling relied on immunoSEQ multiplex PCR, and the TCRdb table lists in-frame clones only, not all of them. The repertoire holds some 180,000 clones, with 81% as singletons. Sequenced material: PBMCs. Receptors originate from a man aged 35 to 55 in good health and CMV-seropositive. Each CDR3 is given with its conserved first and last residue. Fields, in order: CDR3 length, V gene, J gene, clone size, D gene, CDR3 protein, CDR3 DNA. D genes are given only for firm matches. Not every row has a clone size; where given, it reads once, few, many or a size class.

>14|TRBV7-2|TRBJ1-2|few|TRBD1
CASSAGQGARGYTF
TGTGCCAGCAGCGCCGGACAGGGGGCTAGGGGCTACACCTTC
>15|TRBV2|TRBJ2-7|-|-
CASSPGRGFSYEQYF
TGTGCCAGCAGTCCCGGACGGGGGTTCTCCTACGAGCAGTACTTC
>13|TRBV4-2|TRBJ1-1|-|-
CASSQDTRTEAFF
TGTGCCAGCAGCCAAGACACTCGCACTGAAGCTTTCTTT
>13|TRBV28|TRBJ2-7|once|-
CASTTPGGYEQYF
TGTGCCAGCACTACACCTGGGGGGTACGAGCAGTACTTC
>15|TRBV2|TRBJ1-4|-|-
CASSAQGVTNEKLFF
TGTGCCAGCAGTGCGCAGGGTGTCACTAATGAAAAACTGTTTTTT
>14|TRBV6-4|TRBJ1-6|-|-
CASSPNHITSPLHF
TGTGCCAGCAGCCCGAACCACATAACTTCACCCCTCCACTTT
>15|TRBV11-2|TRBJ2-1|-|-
CASSFSEGIYNEQFF
TGTGCCAGCAGCTTCTCAGAGGGAATCTACAATGAGCAGTTCTTC
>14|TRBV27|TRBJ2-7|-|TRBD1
CASSFTGGSGEQYF
TGTGCCAGCAGTTTTACAGGGGGCTCGGGGGAGCAGTACTTC
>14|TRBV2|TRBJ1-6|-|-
CASSALPAQSPLHF
TGTGCCAGCAGTGCGTTGCCCGCGCAATCACCCCTCCACTTT
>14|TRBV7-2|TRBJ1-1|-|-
CASSSGTQNTEAFF
TGTGCCAGCAGTTCCGGGACACAGAACACTGAAGCTTTCTTT
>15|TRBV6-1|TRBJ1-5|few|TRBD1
CASSERTGGGQPQHF
TGTGCCAGCAGTGAGCGAACAGGGGGCGGTCAGCCCCAGCATTTT
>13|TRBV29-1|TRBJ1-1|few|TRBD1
CSVGQGAGTEAFF
TGCAGCGTCGGACAGGGGGCAGGGACTGAAGCTTTCTTT
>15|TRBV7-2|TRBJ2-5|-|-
CASSSYRGLQETQYF
TGTGCCAGCAGCTCCTACCGAGGGTTACAAGAGACCCAGTACTTC
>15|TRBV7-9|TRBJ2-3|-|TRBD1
CASSPGQGLTDTQYF
TGTGCCAGCAGCCCCGGACAGGGGCTCACAGATACGCAGTATTTT
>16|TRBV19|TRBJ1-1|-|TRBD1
CASRPDRGWESTEAFF
TGTGCCAGTAGGCCCGACAGGGGATGGGAAAGCACTGAAGCTTTCTTT
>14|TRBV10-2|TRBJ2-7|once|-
CASSVTGQPYEQYF
TGCGCCAGCAGTGTCACGGGACAACCCTACGAGCAGTACTTC
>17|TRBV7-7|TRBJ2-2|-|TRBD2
CASSLDLLAGGQRELFF
TGTGCCAGCAGCTTAGATCTACTAGCGGGCGGACAAAGGGAGCTGTTTTTT
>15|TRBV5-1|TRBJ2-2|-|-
CASSLDGFSTGELFF
TGCGCCAGCAGCTTAGACGGGTTCTCCACCGGGGAGCTGTTTTTT
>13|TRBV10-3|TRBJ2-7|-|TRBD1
CAISNRGMYEQYF
TGTGCCATCAGCAACAGGGGTATGTACGAGCAGTACTTC
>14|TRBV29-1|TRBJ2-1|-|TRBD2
CSSIAGVLSNEQFF
TGCAGCTCCATAGCGGGAGTCCTATCAAATGAGCAGTTCTTC
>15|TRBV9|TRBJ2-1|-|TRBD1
CASSVGGQGANEQFF
TGTGCCAGCAGCGTGGGGGGACAGGGGGCGAATGAGCAGTTCTTC
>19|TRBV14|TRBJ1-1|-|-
CASSQDRAVKGLMNTEAFF
TGTGCCAGCAGCCAAGATAGGGCGGTGAAAGGACTAATGAACACTGAAGCTTTCTTT
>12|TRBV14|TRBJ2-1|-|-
CASSPRSGEQFF
TGTGCCAGCAGCCCCCGTTCGGGTGAGCAGTTCTTC
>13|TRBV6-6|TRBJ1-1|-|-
CASTYSGESEAFF
TGTGCCAGCACCTACTCGGGCGAGTCTGAAGCTTTCTTT